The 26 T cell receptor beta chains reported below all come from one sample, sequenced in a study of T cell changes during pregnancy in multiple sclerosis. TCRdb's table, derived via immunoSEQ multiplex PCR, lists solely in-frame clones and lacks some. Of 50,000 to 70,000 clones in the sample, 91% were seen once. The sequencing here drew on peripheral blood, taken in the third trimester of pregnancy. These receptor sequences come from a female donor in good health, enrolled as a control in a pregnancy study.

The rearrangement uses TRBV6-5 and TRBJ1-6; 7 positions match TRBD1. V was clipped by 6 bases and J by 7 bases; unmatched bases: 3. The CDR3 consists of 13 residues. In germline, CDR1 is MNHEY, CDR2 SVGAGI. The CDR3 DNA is TGTGCCAGCAGGACAGGGAAGAATTCACCCCTCCACTTT. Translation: CASRTGKNSPLHF.

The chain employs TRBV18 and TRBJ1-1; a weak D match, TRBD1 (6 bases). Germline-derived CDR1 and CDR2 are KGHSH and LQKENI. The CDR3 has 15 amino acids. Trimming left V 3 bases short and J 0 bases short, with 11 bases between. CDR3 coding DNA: TGTGCCAGCTCACCCCGACAGGATTTGAACACTGAAGCTTTCTTT. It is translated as CASSPRQDLNTEAFF.

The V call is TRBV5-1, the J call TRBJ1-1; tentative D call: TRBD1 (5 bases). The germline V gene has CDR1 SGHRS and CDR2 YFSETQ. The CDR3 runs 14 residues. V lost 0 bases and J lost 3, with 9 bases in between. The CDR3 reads CASSLARADTEAFF. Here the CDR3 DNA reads TGCGCCAGCAGCTTGGCCAGGGCGGACACTGAAGCTTTCTTT. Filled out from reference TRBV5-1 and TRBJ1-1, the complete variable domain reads KAGVTQTPRYLIKTRGQQVTLSCSPISGHRSVSWYQQTPGQGLQFLFEYFSETQRNKGNFPGRFSGRQFSNSRSEMNVSTLELGDSALYLCASSLARADTEAFFGQGTRLTVV.

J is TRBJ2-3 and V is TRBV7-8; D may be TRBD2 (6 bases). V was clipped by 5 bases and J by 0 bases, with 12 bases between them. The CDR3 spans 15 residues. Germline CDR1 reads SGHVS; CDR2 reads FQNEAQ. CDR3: CASSVGLSSTDTQYF. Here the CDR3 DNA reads TGTGCCAGCAGCGTTGGACTATCAAGCACAGATACGCAGTATTTT.

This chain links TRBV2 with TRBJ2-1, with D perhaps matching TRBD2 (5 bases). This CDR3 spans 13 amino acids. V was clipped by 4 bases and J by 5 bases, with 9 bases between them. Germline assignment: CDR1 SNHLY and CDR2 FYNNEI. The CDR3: CASSVDWNNEQFF. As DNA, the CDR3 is TGTGCCAGCAGTGTGGACTGGAACAATGAGCAGTTCTTC.

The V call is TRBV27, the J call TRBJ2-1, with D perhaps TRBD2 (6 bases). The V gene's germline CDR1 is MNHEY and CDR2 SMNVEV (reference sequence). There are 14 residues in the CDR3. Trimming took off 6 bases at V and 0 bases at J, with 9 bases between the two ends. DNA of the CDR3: TGTGCCAGCAGAACCGGGAGCTCCTACAATGAGCAGTTCTTC. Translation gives CASRTGSSYNEQFF.

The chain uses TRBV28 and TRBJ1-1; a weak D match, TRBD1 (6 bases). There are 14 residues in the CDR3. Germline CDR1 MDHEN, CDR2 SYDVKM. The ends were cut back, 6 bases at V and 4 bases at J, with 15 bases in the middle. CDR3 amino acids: CASSLRGWSTEAFF. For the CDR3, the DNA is TGTGCCAGCAGCCTCAGGGGATGGAGCACTGAAGCTTTCTTT.

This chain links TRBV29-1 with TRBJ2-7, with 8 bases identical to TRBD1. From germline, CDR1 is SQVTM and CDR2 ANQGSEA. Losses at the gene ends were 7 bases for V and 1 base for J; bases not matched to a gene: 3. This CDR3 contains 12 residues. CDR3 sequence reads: CSGGQGSYEQYF. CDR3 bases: TGCAGCGGAGGACAGGGTTCCTACGAGCAGTACTTC.

The DNA for the CDR3 is TGCAGCGTTGATACTAAAGGGGGGGGGACTGAAGCTTTCTTT. This codes for CSVDTKGGGTEAFF. The gene calls are TRBV29-1 and TRBJ1-1; tentatively, D is TRBD1 (6 bases). The length of the CDR3 is 14 residues. V lost 3 bases and J lost 5, with 16 bases in between. Germline V gene sequence: CDR1 SQVTM, CDR2 ANQGSEA.

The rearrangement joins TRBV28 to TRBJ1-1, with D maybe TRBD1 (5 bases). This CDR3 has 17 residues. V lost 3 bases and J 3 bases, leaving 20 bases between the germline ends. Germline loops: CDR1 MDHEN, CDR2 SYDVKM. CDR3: CASSLHGAGFIYTEAFF. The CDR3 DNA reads TGTGCCAGCAGTTTGCATGGGGCAGGGTTTATTTACACTGAAGCTTTCTTT. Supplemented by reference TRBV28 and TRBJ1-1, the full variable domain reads DVKVTQSSRYLVKRTGEKVFLECVQDMDHENMFWYRQDPGLGLRLIYFSYDVKMKEKGDIPEGYSVSREKKERFSLILESASTNQTSMYLCASSLHGAGFIYTEAFFGQGTRLTVV.

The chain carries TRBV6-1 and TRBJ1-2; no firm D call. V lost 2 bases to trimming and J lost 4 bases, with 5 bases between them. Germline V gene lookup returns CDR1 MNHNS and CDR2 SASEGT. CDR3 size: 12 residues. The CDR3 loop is CASSEQIYGYTF. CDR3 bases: TGTGCCAGCAGTGAACAAATCTATGGCTACACCTTC.

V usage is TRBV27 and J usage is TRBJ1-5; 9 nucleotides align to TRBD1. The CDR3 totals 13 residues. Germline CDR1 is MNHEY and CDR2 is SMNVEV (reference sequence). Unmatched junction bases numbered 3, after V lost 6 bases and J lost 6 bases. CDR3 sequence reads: CASRVTGGQPQHF. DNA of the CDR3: TGTGCCAGCAGAGTGACAGGGGGTCAGCCCCAGCATTTT.

CDR3 sequence (DNA): TGTGCCAGCAGCCCTGGCACAGGGCTATTTGAAAAACTGTTTTTT. This gives the protein CASSPGTGLFEKLFF. This chain connects TRBV7-6 to TRBJ1-4, with a possible D match to TRBD1 (6 bases). V lost 5 bases and J lost 7, with 17 bases in between. CDR1 is SGHVS and CDR2 is FNYEAQ in the germline V gene. The CDR3 spans 15 residues.

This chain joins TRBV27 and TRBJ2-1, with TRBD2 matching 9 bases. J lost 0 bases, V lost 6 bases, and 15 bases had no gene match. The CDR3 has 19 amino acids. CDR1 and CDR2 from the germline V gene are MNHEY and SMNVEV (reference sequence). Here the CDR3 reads CASSQGGGLAWSSYNEQFF. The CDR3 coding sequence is TGTGCCAGCAGCCAGGGTGGAGGACTAGCGTGGAGCTCCTACAATGAGCAGTTCTTC.

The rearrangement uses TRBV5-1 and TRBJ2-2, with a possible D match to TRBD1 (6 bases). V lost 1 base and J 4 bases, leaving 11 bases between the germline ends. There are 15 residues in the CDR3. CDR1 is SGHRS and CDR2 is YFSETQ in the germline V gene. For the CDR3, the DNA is TGCGCCAGCAGCTTGAACAGGGTTGGCACCGGGGAGCTGTTTTTT. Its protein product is CASSLNRVGTGELFF.

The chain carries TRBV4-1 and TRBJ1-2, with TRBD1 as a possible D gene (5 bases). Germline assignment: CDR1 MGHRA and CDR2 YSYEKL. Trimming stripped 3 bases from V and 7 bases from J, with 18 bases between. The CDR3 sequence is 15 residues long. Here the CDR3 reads CASSQGRFLLSGYTF. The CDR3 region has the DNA TGCGCCAGCAGCCAGGGGCGGTTCTTACTTAGTGGCTACACCTTC.

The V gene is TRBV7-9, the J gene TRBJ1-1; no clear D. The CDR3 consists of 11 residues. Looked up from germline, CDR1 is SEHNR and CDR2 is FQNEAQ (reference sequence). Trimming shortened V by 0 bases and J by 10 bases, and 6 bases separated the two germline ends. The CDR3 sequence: CASSLAEIAFF. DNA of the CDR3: TGTGCCAGCAGCTTAGCCGAGATAGCTTTCTTT.

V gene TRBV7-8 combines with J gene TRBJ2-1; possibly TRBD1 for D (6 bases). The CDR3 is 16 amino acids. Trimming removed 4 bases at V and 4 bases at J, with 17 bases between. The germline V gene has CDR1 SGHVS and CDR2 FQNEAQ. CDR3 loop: CASSSRRDTLYNEQFF. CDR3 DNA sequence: TGTGCCAGCAGCTCCCGCCGGGACACCCTTTACAATGAGCAGTTCTTC. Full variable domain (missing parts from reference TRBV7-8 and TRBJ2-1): GAGVSQSPRYKVAKRGQDVALRCDPISGHVSLFWYQQALGQGPEFLTYFQNEAQLDKSGLPSDRFFAERPEGSVSTLKIQRTQQEDSAVYLCASSSRRDTLYNEQFFGPGTRLTVL.

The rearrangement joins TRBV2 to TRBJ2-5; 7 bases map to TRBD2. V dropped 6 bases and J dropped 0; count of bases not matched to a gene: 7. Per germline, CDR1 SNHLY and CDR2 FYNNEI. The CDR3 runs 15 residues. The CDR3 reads CASRGTSVYQETQYF. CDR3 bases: TGTGCCAGCAGAGGAACTAGCGTTTACCAAGAGACCCAGTACTTC.

CDR3 loop: CASSPWGTGAYNEQFF. The CDR3 DNA is TGTGCCAGCAGCCCCTGGGGTACAGGGGCGTACAATGAGCAGTTCTTC. The V call is TRBV7-2, the J call TRBJ2-1; 7 nucleotides line up with TRBD1. Germline loops: CDR1 SGHTA, CDR2 FQGNSA. The CDR3 contains 16 residues. Trimming took 5 bases from V and 4 from J; bases not matched to a gene: 11.

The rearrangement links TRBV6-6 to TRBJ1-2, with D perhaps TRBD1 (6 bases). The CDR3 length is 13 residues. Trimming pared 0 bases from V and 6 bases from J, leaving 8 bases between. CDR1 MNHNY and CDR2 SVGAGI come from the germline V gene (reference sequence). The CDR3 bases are TGTGCCAGCAGTTACTCACGACAGGATGGCTACACCTTC. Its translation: CASSYSRQDGYTF.

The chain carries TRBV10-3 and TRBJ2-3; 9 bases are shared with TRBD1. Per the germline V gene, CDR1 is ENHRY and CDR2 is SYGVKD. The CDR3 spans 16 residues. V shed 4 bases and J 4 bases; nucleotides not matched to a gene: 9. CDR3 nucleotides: TGTGCCATCAGTGGGAACAGGGGGCAAGTGGCAGATACGCAGTATTTT. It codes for CAISGNRGQVADTQYF.

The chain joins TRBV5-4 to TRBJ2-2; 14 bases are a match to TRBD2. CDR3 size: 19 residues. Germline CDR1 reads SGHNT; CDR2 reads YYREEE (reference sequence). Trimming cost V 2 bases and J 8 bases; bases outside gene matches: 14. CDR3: CASSFPGLAGALGTGELFF. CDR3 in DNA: TGTGCCAGCAGCTTCCCGGGACTAGCGGGGGCCCTGGGTACGGGGGAGCTGTTTTTT. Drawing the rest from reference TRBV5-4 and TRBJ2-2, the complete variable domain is ETGVTQSPTHLIKTRGQQVTLRCSSQSGHNTVSWYQQALGQGPQFIFQYYREEENGRGNFPPRFSGLQFPNYSSELNVNALELDDSALYLCASSFPGLAGALGTGELFFGEGSRLTVL.

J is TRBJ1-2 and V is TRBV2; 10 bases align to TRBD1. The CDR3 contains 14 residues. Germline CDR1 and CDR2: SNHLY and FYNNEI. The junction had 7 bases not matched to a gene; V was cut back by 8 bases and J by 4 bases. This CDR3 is CASPGDRGSYGYTF. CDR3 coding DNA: TGTGCCAGCCCAGGGGACAGGGGCAGCTATGGCTACACCTTC.

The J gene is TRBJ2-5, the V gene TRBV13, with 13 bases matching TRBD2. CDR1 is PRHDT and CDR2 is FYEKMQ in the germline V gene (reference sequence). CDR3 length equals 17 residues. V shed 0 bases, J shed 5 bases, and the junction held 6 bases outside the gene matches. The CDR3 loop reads CASSLGLAGGRNETQYF. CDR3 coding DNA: TGTGCCAGCAGCTTAGGACTAGCGGGAGGGCGGAATGAGACCCAGTACTTC. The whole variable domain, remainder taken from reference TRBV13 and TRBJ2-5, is AAGVIQSPRHLIKEKRETATLKCYPIPRHDTVYWYQQGPGQDPQFLISFYEKMQSDKGSIPDRFSAQQFSDYHSELNMSSLELGDSALYFCASSLGLAGGRNETQYFGPGTRLLVL.

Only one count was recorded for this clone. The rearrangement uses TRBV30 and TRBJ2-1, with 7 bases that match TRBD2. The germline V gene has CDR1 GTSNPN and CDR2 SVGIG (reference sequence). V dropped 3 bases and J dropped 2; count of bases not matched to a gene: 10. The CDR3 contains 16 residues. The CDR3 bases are TGTGCCTGGAGCGTTTACGGGGGGATTACCTACAATGAGCAGTTCTTC. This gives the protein CAWSVYGGITYNEQFF. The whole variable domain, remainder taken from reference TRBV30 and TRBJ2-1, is SQTIHQWPATLVQPVGSPLSLECTVEGTSNPNLYWYRQAAGRGLQLLFYSVGIGQISSEVPQNLSASRPQDRQFILSSKKLLLSDSGFYLCAWSVYGGITYNEQFFGPGTRLTVL.